A selection of T cell receptor beta chains follows, all from one sample in a study of blood T cell repertoires in COVID-19. Generated by immunoSEQ multiplex PCR, the TCRdb table keeps only in-frame clones and is missing some. The repertoire holds 180,000 or so clones, approximately 84% seen once, with 6% to 9% in the top ten. The material sequenced was peripheral blood. All receptors derive from a man aged 40-50 years who had recovered from COVID-19. The CDR3 runs from the conserved cysteine through the conserved F or W. Each record gives: CDR3 DNA, CDR3 protein, CDR3 length, D gene, J gene, V gene, clone size. The D gene is left open where the match is weak. A clone size is listed for some rows: how often the clone was seen (once, few, many), or a class if it is expanded.

DNA: TGTGCCAGCAGTTTATCTTCCGGGGGGACGCAGTATTTT; CDR3: CASSLSSGGTQYF; length: 13; D: TRBD2; J: TRBJ2-3; V: TRBV27; size: -
DNA: TGCGCCAGCACAAGGGGTAGCCGAGCCGGGGGGGAGACCCAGTACTTC; CDR3: CASTRGSRAGGETQYF; length: 16; D: TRBD2; J: TRBJ2-5; V: TRBV4-1; size: -
DNA: TGTGCCAGCAGCTTGGTCCGGGAGGGAGGGTTCTTC; CDR3: CASSLVREGGFF; length: 12; D: TRBD2; J: TRBJ2-1; V: TRBV7-9; size: once
DNA: TGTGCCAGCAGCCAGGGGGTCGAGAATGAGCAGTTCTTC; CDR3: CASSQGVENEQFF; length: 13; D: TRBD1; J: TRBJ2-1; V: TRBV5-4; size: once
DNA: TGTGCCAGCACCCCAAGACTCACCGGGGAGCTGTTTTTT; CDR3: CASTPRLTGELFF; length: 13; D: -; J: TRBJ2-2; V: TRBV6-5; size: -
DNA: TGTGCAGTCGGGGGAGGAAGCTCCTACAATGAGCAGTTCTTC; CDR3: CAVGGGSSYNEQFF; length: 14; D: -; J: TRBJ2-1; V: TRBV3-1/TRBV3-2; size: -
DNA: TGTGCAAGTCGCTTTCACAGGGTCATTCATTACGAGCAGTACTTC; CDR3: CASRFHRVIHYEQYF; length: 15; D: -; J: TRBJ2-7; V: TRBV12-2; size: many
DNA: TGTGCCAGCATCACCAGACTAGCGGGATCCTACAATGAGCAGTTCTTC; CDR3: CASITRLAGSYNEQFF; length: 16; D: TRBD2; J: TRBJ2-1; V: TRBV5-8; size: few
DNA: TGTGCCAGCTCTGGGACAGGGGAAGAGACCCAGTACTTC; CDR3: CASSGTGEETQYF; length: 13; D: TRBD1; J: TRBJ2-5; V: TRBV2; size: -
DNA: TGTGCCAGCAGAACGCGGGGACGTACCTACGAGCAGTACTTC; CDR3: CASRTRGRTYEQYF; length: 14; D: -; J: TRBJ2-7; V: TRBV5-6; size: -
DNA: TGTGCCAGCAGCCCGCAAACAGGGGGCTCCACTCAGCCCCAGCATTTT; CDR3: CASSPQTGGSTQPQHF; length: 16; D: TRBD1; J: TRBJ1-5; V: TRBV11-3; size: -
DNA: TGTGCCAGCAGCTTCTCAGGGGGCACGTATAATTCACCCCTCCACTTT; CDR3: CASSFSGGTYNSPLHF; length: 16; D: TRBD1; J: TRBJ1-6; V: TRBV5-6; size: -
DNA: TGTGCCAGCAGTCCCGGGACAGGGGTCGAGCAGTACTTC; CDR3: CASSPGTGVEQYF; length: 13; D: TRBD1; J: TRBJ2-7; V: TRBV28; size: -
DNA: TGTGCCAGCGGGAGGACCGGGTCCTACGAGCAGTACTTC; CDR3: CASGRTGSYEQYF; length: 13; D: -; J: TRBJ2-7; V: TRBV6-5; size: -
DNA: TGCGCCAGCAGCCAAGATTTCCCTGGACTTTACTACGAGCAGTACTTC; CDR3: CASSQDFPGLYYEQYF; length: 16; D: -; J: TRBJ2-7; V: TRBV4-3; size: once
DNA: TGCGCCAGCAGCTTGGAGCAGGTTTCCTACGAGCAGTACTTC; CDR3: CASSLEQVSYEQYF; length: 14; D: -; J: TRBJ2-7; V: TRBV5-1; size: -
DNA: TGTGCCACCCTGGGGGGGAAAGCGGGAGATAACACCGGGGAGCTGTTTTTT; CDR3: CATLGGKAGDNTGELFF; length: 17; D: TRBD2; J: TRBJ2-2; V: TRBV10-3; size: -
DNA: TGTGCCAGCAGCTCCGGGGGGGACAGCTCCTACGAGCAGTACTTC; CDR3: CASSSGGDSSYEQYF; length: 15; D: -; J: TRBJ2-7; V: TRBV5-4; size: -
DNA: TGTGCCAGCAGTGAACCCTATGGGGGCCGAGAGACCCAGTACTTC; CDR3: CASSEPYGGRETQYF; length: 15; D: -; J: TRBJ2-5; V: TRBV6-1; size: -
DNA: TGTGCCAGCAGCTCGGACAGGGGGCGCACCGGGGAGCTGTTTTTT; CDR3: CASSSDRGRTGELFF; length: 15; D: TRBD1; J: TRBJ2-2; V: TRBV7-9; size: -
DNA: TGTGCCAGCAGACCAAAGAGGGGGCCCGAGGATACGCAGTATTTT; CDR3: CASRPKRGPEDTQYF; length: 15; D: TRBD1; J: TRBJ2-3; V: TRBV2; size: -
DNA: TGTGCCAGCAGCCCGCGGGGTAGCTCTAGCGGGAGGAACATCGACGAGCAGTACTTC; CDR3: CASSPRGSSSGRNIDEQYF; length: 19; D: TRBD2; J: TRBJ2-7; V: TRBV4-2; size: -
DNA: TGTGCCAGCTCACCAACGGAGAACTTTAATTCACCCCTCCACTTT; CDR3: CASSPTENFNSPLHF; length: 15; D: -; J: TRBJ1-6; V: TRBV18; size: -
DNA: TGTGCCAGCAGTCCGCCCGTGACTAGCGGGGTCAGCGAGCAGTACTTC; CDR3: CASSPPVTSGVSEQYF; length: 16; D: TRBD2; J: TRBJ2-7; V: TRBV28; size: -